This is a list of T cell receptor beta chains from one sample in a study of T cell responses to AZD1222 COVID-19 vaccine. Libraries were prepared by immunoSEQ multiplex PCR; TCRdb keeps only in-frame clonotypes and omits some of them. The profile covers 100,000 to 120,000 clones, with 70% to 90% appearing a single time and around 2.5% taken by the ten largest. The material sequenced was peripheral blood, taken on day 0 of AZD1222 vaccination. The receptors derive from an adult in good health. Both conserved end residues are part of each CDR3. A D gene is named only where the DNA matches it firmly. Some rows have no size entry. The others give once, few or many, or a class for an expanded clone.

TRBD2	TRBJ2-1	TRBV9	-	TGTGCCAGCAGCCCCGTGGGGCTAGCGGATACCACGGCGTACAATGAGCAGTTCTTC	CASSPVGLADTTAYNEQFF
TRBD2	TRBJ2-1	TRBV4-3	-	TGCGCCAGCAGCGATGAGCCGCTGGGAGGGAATGAGCAGTTCTTC	CASSDEPLGGNEQFF
TRBD2	TRBJ2-1	TRBV11-2	-	TGTGCCAGCAGCACGCCAAGGACTAGTTCCTACAATGAGCAGTTCTTC	CASSTPRTSSYNEQFF
TRBD2	TRBJ2-5	TRBV3-1/TRBV3-2	-	TGTGCCAGCAGCCCACTTAGCGGGAGGGGGACCCAGTACTTC	CASSPLSGRGTQYF
-	TRBJ2-7	TRBV2	-	TGTGCCAGCTCCCGGACAATCTTAAGATACTTC	CASSRTILRYF
-	TRBJ2-1	TRBV2	-	TGTGCCAGCGTGCGCACCAATGAGCAGTTCTTC	CASVRTNEQFF
TRBD2	TRBJ2-3	TRBV7-9	-	TGTGCCAGCAGCTATACTAGCGCCGGGTGGGATACGCAGTATTTT	CASSYTSAGWDTQYF
-	TRBJ1-2	TRBV27	-	TGTGCCAGCAGTTTCTTAACGGGTCAGGAGGGCTACACCTTC	CASSFLTGQEGYTF
-	TRBJ2-2	TRBV14	-	TGTGCCAGCAGCCCCGCCGCCTTGAACACCGGGGAGCTGTTTTTT	CASSPAALNTGELFF
-	TRBJ1-6	TRBV5-1	-	TGCGCCAGCAGCCCGGATCCGAATTCACCCCTCCACTTT	CASSPDPNSPLHF
-	TRBJ2-2	TRBV12-3/TRBV12-4	-	TGTGCCAGCAGTCTACAGAACACCGGGGAGCTGTTTTTT	CASSLQNTGELFF
TRBD2	TRBJ2-1	TRBV19	-	TGTGCCAGTAGTATGACTAGCGGGACCCTCAATGAGCAGTTCTTC	CASSMTSGTLNEQFF
-	TRBJ1-5	TRBV2	-	TGTGCCAGCAGTACCCTCGGGGATCAGCCCCAGCATTTT	CASSTLGDQPQHF
-	TRBJ1-5	TRBV28	-	TGTGCCAGCAGTTCGGGCGTAACGGGCGGGCAGCCCCAGCATTTT	CASSSGVTGGQPQHF
-	TRBJ1-2	TRBV2	-	TGTGCCAGCAGGACAACAGGCTATGGCTACACCTTC	CASRTTGYGYTF
TRBD1	TRBJ1-5	TRBV27	-	TGTGCCAGCAGTCCGGACAGGGATCAGCCCCAGCATTTT	CASSPDRDQPQHF
-	TRBJ1-1	TRBV5-1	-	TGCGCCAGCAGCTTGGAGCCGGCAATGAACACTGAAGCTTTCTTT	CASSLEPAMNTEAFF
-	TRBJ1-6	TRBV5-1	-	TGCGCCAGCAGCCAAGGTTCTTACTCCTATAATTCACCCCTCCACTTT	CASSQGSYSYNSPLHF
-	TRBJ1-5	TRBV7-2	-	TGTGCCAGCAGCCCCCGGTGGGGGGCGCCCCAGCATTTT	CASSPRWGAPQHF
-	TRBJ2-1	TRBV24-1	-	TGTGCCACCAGTGGGGGGGGCAACAATGAGCAGTTCTTC	CATSGGGNNEQFF
-	TRBJ2-7	TRBV7-9	-	TGTGCCACCAGCTCCCCCCAGACCTACGAGCAGTACTTC	CATSSPQTYEQYF
TRBD1	TRBJ1-2	TRBV11-2	once	TGTGCCAGCAGCCCCACCCCACAGGGGCATGGCTACACCTTC	CASSPTPQGHGYTF
-	TRBJ1-4	TRBV5-1	-	TGCGCCAGCGCATCCGGCGGGACTCGAGAAAAACTGTTTTTT	CASASGGTREKLFF
TRBD2	TRBJ2-5	TRBV6-5	-	TGTGCCAGCAACGTAGCGGGGGGACAAGAGACCCAGTACTTC	CASNVAGGQETQYF
TRBD1	TRBJ2-3	TRBV14	-	TGTGCCAGCAGCCAGGATCCCGGGACAGGGATAACAGATACGCAGTATTTT	CASSQDPGTGITDTQYF
TRBD1	TRBJ1-2	TRBV2	-	TGTGCCAGCAGTGAAGCCGGGACAGGGCCCCTTGGCTACACCTTC	CASSEAGTGPLGYTF
-	TRBJ2-7	TRBV18	-	TGTGCCAGCTCACCATCACAAACCTACGAGCAGTACTTC	CASSPSQTYEQYF
-	TRBJ1-1	TRBV7-6	-	TGTGCCAGCAGCTTAGAGCAGAACACTGAAGCTTTCTTT	CASSLEQNTEAFF
-	TRBJ2-3	TRBV27	-	TGTGCCAGCAGTCCCCTCCGGGCGGAGACAGATACGCAGTATTTT	CASSPLRAETDTQYF
-	TRBJ2-1	TRBV11-3	-	TGTGCCAGCAGCTTAGATCTAGAAAACAATGAGCAGTTCTTC	CASSLDLENNEQFF
TRBD1	TRBJ2-7	TRBV12-5	-	TGTGCTAGTGGCTCCGGGACAGGGAACTACGAGCAGTACTTC	CASGSGTGNYEQYF
-	TRBJ2-5	TRBV10-2	-	TGCGCCAGCAGTGATAATAGCGGTGCCCAAGAGACCCAGTACTTC	CASSDNSGAQETQYF
-	TRBJ2-3	TRBV5-4	-	TGTGGGACCCAAAACTCATTCGCTTCCGGAGATACGCAGTATTTT	CGTQNSFASGDTQYF
-	TRBJ2-1	TRBV5-1	-	TGCGCCAGCAGCTTGCGCGGGACCCCCGTCTTGGGTGGGAATGAGCAGTTCTTC	CASSLRGTPVLGGNEQFF
TRBD2	TRBJ2-7	TRBV6-4	-	TGTGCCAAGGGACTAGCGGGCCACGAGCAGTACTTC	CAKGLAGHEQYF
-	TRBJ2-3	TRBV7-2	once	TGTGCCAGCAGCTTAATTGCAGATACGCAGTATTTT	CASSLIADTQYF
TRBD2	TRBJ2-1	TRBV5-1	-	TGCGCCAGCAGCTTGTATGGCGGGGGGGATAATGAGCAGTTCTTC	CASSLYGGGDNEQFF
-	TRBJ1-1	TRBV11-2	-	TGTGCCAGCAGCTTAGACCCGTCCATGAACACTGAAGCTTTCTTT	CASSLDPSMNTEAFF
TRBD1	TRBJ1-5	TRBV19	-	TGTGCCAGTAGGCTAATTACAGGGGGCAATCAGCCCCAGCATTTT	CASRLITGGNQPQHF
-	TRBJ1-5	TRBV28	-	TGTGCCAGCAGAGTCGGGCGCCGGTTATATAGCAATCAGCCCCAGCATTTT	CASRVGRRLYSNQPQHF
-	TRBJ2-7	TRBV6-2/TRBV6-3	-	TGTGCCAGCAGTAAATACAGGAACGAGCAGTACTTC	CASSKYRNEQYF
-	TRBJ1-3	TRBV7-2	-	TGTGCCAGCAGGGGTACCAACAGGGAAAGCTCTGGAAACACCATATATTTT	CASRGTNRESSGNTIYF